This entry describes one TCR beta chain. This clonotype appeared many times. There is no known antigen for this receptor. Per-base qualities were not stored, and no clone one base away is much larger. This record comes from a study of T-cell reconstitution after alpha-beta-depleted transplantation in children (dated by TCRdb to about 2016). Looking at the study overall: Using TCR repertoire profiling, the study quantitatively followed how T-cell immune reconstitution unfolded in children after TCRalphabeta/CD19-depleted allogeneic hematopoietic cell transplantation. The study at large found these results: Hyperexpanded clone frequencies declined over subsequent months; after one year, T-cell counts and TCRbeta diversity were mostly attributed to newly produced T cells. Apparently early alphabetaT-cell count recovery about two months after transplant reportedly relied on only several hundred rapidly expanded clones derived from non-depleted graft cells. In some patients, the high TCRbeta diversity seen at day 60 was put down to recipient T cells and intrathymic progenitors that had survived conditioning.

Libraries were constructed by PCR. This sample was sequenced with an Illumina HiSeq 2500. TCR libraries were prepared with molecular barcoding, using unique molecular identifiers to normalize TCRbeta repertoire quantification. TCRdb handled the public reads itself, with Q25 trimming in fastp and clone calling in MiXCR, and kept productive beta chains. Rows are combined by CDR3 protein, so each entry shows the most common genes and DNA. The sample contains approximately 200,000 distinct CDR3 sequences, 5% to 6.5% of them found a single time. The top ten clonotypes cover about 4.3% of the sample. Taken with the paper, the label for treatment or condition translates to: allogeneic hematopoietic cell transplantation with graft depleted of TCRalphabeta T cells and CD19 B cells. The transplant recipients were children given TCRalphabeta/CD19-depleted allogeneic hematopoietic cell grafts. V drops 1 base and J drops 5 bases, leaving 9 bases in between. The CDR3 holds 14 amino acids from the cysteine to the phenylalanine. CDR3 DNA only is kept here, 42 bases in frame from base 1. The germline V gene sets CDR1 to SGDLS and CDR2 to YYNGEE.

The sample here was PBMCs, taken before TCRalphabeta/CD19-depleted stem cell transplant. This sequence uses TRBV9 and TRBJ2-2; possibly the D gene is TRBD1, per 5 matching bases. This clonotype was sampled from a girl in the first two years of life with combined immunodeficiency, due to receive a stem cell transplant. The CDR3 has the sequence CASSVLKGTGELFF. At the DNA level, the sequence is TGTGCCAGCAGCGTACTGAAGGGGACCGGGGAGCTGTTTTTT. Full variable domain (CDR3 extended with the reference TRBV9 and TRBJ2-2 proteins): DSGVTQTPKHLITATGQRVTLRCSPRSGDLSVYWYQQSLDQGLQFLIQYYNGEERAKGNILERFSAQQFPDLHSELNLSSLELGDSALYFCASSVLKGTGELFFGEGSRLTVL.